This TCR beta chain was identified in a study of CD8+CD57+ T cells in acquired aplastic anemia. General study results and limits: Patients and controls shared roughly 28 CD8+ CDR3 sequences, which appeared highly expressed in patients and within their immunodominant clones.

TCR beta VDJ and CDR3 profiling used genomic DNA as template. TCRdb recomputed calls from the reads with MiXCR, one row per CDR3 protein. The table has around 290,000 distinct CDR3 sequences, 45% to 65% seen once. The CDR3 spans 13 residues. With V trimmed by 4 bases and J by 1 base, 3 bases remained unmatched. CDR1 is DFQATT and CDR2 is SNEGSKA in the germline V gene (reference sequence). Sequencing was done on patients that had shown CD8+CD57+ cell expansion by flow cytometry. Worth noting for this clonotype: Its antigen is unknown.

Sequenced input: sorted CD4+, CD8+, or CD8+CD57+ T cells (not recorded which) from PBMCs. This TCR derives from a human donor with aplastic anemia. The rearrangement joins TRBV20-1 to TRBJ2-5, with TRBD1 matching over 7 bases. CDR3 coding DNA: TGCAGTGCTATTAGACAGGGCCAAGAGACCCAGTACTTC. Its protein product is CSAIRQGQETQYF.